The 9 T cell receptor beta chains listed next were all sequenced from one sample in a study of cytomegalovirus exposure and HLA in healthy donors. The study ran its PCR with 60 Vbeta and 13 Jbeta primers. Produced via immunoSEQ multiplex PCR; TCRdb's table is partial and in-frame only. The sample data list approximately 150,000 clones. Sequenced sample: PBMCs. The origin of the receptors is a woman in her forties in good health and CMV-seronegative.

CDR3 protein: CASSFETNEKLFF. Written as DNA, the CDR3 is TGTGCCAGCTCCTTCGAGACTAATGAAAAACTGTTTTTT. This rearrangement joins TRBV7-2 to TRBJ1-4; D is unclear. Per the germline V gene, CDR1 is SGHTA and CDR2 is FQGNSA. The CDR3 sequence is 13 residues long. The V end was cut by 8 bases, the J end by 2 bases, with 9 bases between. Filled out from reference TRBV7-2 and TRBJ1-4, the complete variable domain reads GAGVSQSPSNKVTEKGKDVELRCDPISGHTALYWYRQSLGQGLEFLIYFQGNSAPDKSGLPSDRFSAERTGGSVSTLTIQRTQQEDSAVYLCASSFETNEKLFFGSGTQLSVL.

The gene calls are TRBV4-3 and TRBJ2-3, with 10 bases fitting TRBD2. The V segment lost 1 base and the J segment 1 base; nucleotides outside the gene matches: 14. The CDR3 runs to 20 residues. The germline gives CDR1 LGHNA, CDR2 YSLEER. The CDR3 nucleotides read TGCGCCAGCAGCCAAGGGCTTACTAGCGGGGTAACTGGGGGCACAGATACGCAGTATTTT. Its protein product is CASSQGLTSGVTGGTDTQYF.

The chain carries TRBV7-3 and TRBJ2-3; 8 nucleotides align to TRBD1. The CDR3 has 13 residues. The J segment lost 5 bases and the V segment lost 5 bases, leaving 3 bases of the junction unmatched. The V gene's germline CDR1 is SGHTA and CDR2 FQGTGA. CDR3 sequence reads: CASSQTGVDTQYF. CDR3 nucleotides: TGTGCCAGCAGCCAGACAGGGGTAGATACGCAGTATTTT.

The chain recombines TRBV9 with TRBJ1-3; no reliable D call. Trimming took 4 bases from V and 2 from J, leaving 13 bases between them. This CDR3 comprises 15 residues. The germline V gene encodes CDR1 SGDLS and CDR2 YYNGEE. The CDR3: CASSSLRGAGNTIYF. CDR3 DNA: TGTGCCAGCAGCTCACTTCGCGGCGCTGGAAACACCATATATTTT. Based on the CDR3 plus reference TRBV9 and TRBJ1-3, the full variable domain is DSGVTQTPKHLITATGQRVTLRCSPRSGDLSVYWYQQSLDQGLQFLIQYYNGEERAKGNILERFSAQQFPDLHSELNLSSLELGDSALYFCASSSLRGAGNTIYFGEGSWLTVV.

This chain uses TRBV19 with TRBJ1-2, with 8 bases aligning to TRBD1. The CDR3 is 14 residues long. J was trimmed by 4 bases and V by 1 base; bases with no gene match: 2. Germline lookup yields CDR1 LNHDA and CDR2 SQIVND (reference sequence). CDR3 residues: CASSIGQGFYGYTF. The CDR3 DNA is TGTGCCAGTAGTATAGGACAGGGGTTCTATGGCTACACCTTC.

The chain couples TRBV9 to TRBJ2-4; D gene uncertain. V lost 4 bases and J 0 bases, leaving 14 bases between the germline ends. The V gene's germline CDR1 is SGDLS and CDR2 YYNGEE. This CDR3 region has 16 residues. CDR3 sequence: CASSPDIRLAKNIQYF. The CDR3 DNA follows: TGTGCCAGCAGCCCTGATATAAGACTAGCCAAAAACATTCAGTACTTC.

The rearrangement joins TRBV7-9 to TRBJ2-3; TRBD1 agrees at 7 bases. In germline, CDR1 is SEHNR, CDR2 FQNEAQ (reference sequence). V lost 7 bases, J lost 13 bases, and 11 bases stayed unmatched. CDR3 length equals 12 residues. The CDR3 reads CASITGPGGKYF. CDR3 nucleotide sequence: TGTGCCAGCATCACCGGGCCAGGGGGAAAGTATTTT.

The chain uses TRBV6-1 and TRBJ1-3; a possible D gene is TRBD1 (5 bases). CDR3 length equals 16 residues. Trimming pared 3 bases from V and 5 bases from J, leaving 17 bases between. Germline-derived CDR1 and CDR2 are MNHNS and SASEGT. In DNA form, the CDR3 reads TGTGCCAGCAGTGACCTGTCGGCGGGGGGGAGAAACACCATATATTTT. Protein sequence: CASSDLSAGGRNTIYF.

The V gene is TRBV1, the J gene TRBJ1-1. TRBV1 is given as a pseudogene. This CDR3 spans 16 amino acids. The CDR3 loop reads CTSSQDLGVLNTEAFF. CDR3 in DNA: TGCACCAGCAGCCAAGATCTCGGAGTTTTAAACACTGAAGCTTTCTTT.